These 25 T cell receptor beta chains were sequenced from one sample in a study of blood T cell repertoires in COVID-19. Sequenced by immunoSEQ multiplex PCR; TCRdb stores in-frame clones only, minus some. Of around 300,000 clones listed, approximately 89% are singletons. Input material: PBMCs or T cells enriched from blood (not recorded which). These TCRs come from a woman between 55 and 75 years old who had recovered from COVID-19.

This chain uses TRBV6-5 with TRBJ2-3; no firm D call. The CDR3 is 13 amino acids. The germline V gene encodes CDR1 MNHEY and CDR2 SVGAGI. The germline V and J ends were trimmed by 2 bases and 4 bases, with 7 bases remaining between them. CDR3 coding DNA: TGTGCCAGCAGTTACCCGGGTTCAGATACGCAGTATTTT. Translated: CASSYPGSDTQYF.

The gene calls are TRBV6-5 and TRBJ1-1; D gene uncertain. Germline values: CDR1 MNHEY, CDR2 SVGAGI. The CDR3 has 13 residues. Between the trimmed V and J ends, which lost 0 bases and 4 bases, there was a span of 6 bases. The CDR3 protein is CASSYSWATEAFF. CDR3 DNA: TGTGCCAGCAGTTACTCTTGGGCCACTGAAGCTTTCTTT.

This clone was observed a handful of times. This rearrangement joins TRBV30 to TRBJ1-1, with TRBD1 matching over 10 bases. J was trimmed by 6 bases and V by 3 bases; bases with no gene match: 7. Per germline, CDR1 GTSNPN and CDR2 SVGIG (reference sequence). The CDR3 totals 14 residues. DNA for the CDR3: TGTGCCTGGAGAACGAGACAGGGGGCAGCTGAAGCTTTCTTT. It codes for CAWRTRQGAAEAFF. Full variable domain (remainder filled in from reference TRBV30 and TRBJ1-1): SQTIHQWPATLVQPVGSPLSLECTVEGTSNPNLYWYRQAAGRGLQLLFYSVGIGQISSEVPQNLSASRPQDRQFILSSKKLLLSDSGFYLCAWRTRQGAAEAFFGQGTRLTVV.

The rearrangement uses TRBV19 and TRBJ2-1; 7 positions agree with TRBD1. With 10 bases clipped from V and 7 bases from J, the junction kept 10 bases outside the gene matches. The V gene's germline CDR1 is LNHDA and CDR2 SQIVND (reference sequence). The CDR3 is made up of 13 amino acids. CDR3 coding DNA: TGTGCCACTTCGACAGGGTGGGGAAATGAGCAGTTCTTC. Amino acid sequence: CATSTGWGNEQFF.

This chain links TRBV10-3 with TRBJ2-1, with D perhaps TRBD2 (6 bases). CDR3 length equals 12 residues. CDR1 is ENHRY, CDR2 SYGVKD, per germline. Trimming removed 9 bases from V and 7 bases from J, with 13 bases in between. The CDR3 spells CAIAPGSNEQFF. In DNA form, the CDR3 reads TGTGCCATAGCACCCGGGAGTAATGAGCAGTTCTTC.

V is TRBV19 and J is TRBJ2-2; tentative D call: TRBD1 (5 bases). This CDR3 comprises 15 residues. The V end was cut by 4 bases, the J end by 4 bases, with 13 bases between. Looked up from germline, CDR1 is LNHDA and CDR2 is SQIVND (reference sequence). This chain's CDR3 is CASSNPGQGTGELFF. The CDR3 region has the DNA TGTGCCAGTAGTAACCCAGGGCAAGGCACCGGGGAGCTGTTTTTT.

Worth noting for this clone: Other DNA sequences within the sample encode an identical CDR3. The chain joins TRBV11-3 to TRBJ2-7; D is possibly TRBD2 (6 bases). The CDR3 contains 13 residues. CDR1 is SGHNT, CDR2 YENEEA, per germline. The V end lost 2 bases, the J end lost 1 base, and 6 bases lay between the germline ends. This chain's CDR3 is CASSLRGSYEQYF. In nucleotides, the CDR3 is TGTGCCAGCAGCTTACGGGGGTCCTACGAGCAGTACTTC.

The chain employs TRBV28 and TRBJ1-1, with TRBD1 as a possible D gene (5 bases). This CDR3 region has 14 residues. Trimming left V 6 bases short and J 1 base short, with 12 bases between. Germline lookup yields CDR1 MDHEN and CDR2 SYDVKM. The CDR3 DNA sequence: TGTGCCAGCAGCTCCAGGGCCAGGAACACTGAAGCTTTCTTT. Its protein product is CASSSRARNTEAFF. Filled out from reference TRBV28 and TRBJ1-1, the complete variable domain reads DVKVTQSSRYLVKRTGEKVFLECVQDMDHENMFWYRQDPGLGLRLIYFSYDVKMKEKGDIPEGYSVSREKKERFSLILESASTNQTSMYLCASSSRARNTEAFFGQGTRLTVV.

The V call is TRBV20-1, the J call TRBJ1-6; D unresolved. This CDR3 region has 11 residues. Trimming removed 7 bases at V and 14 bases at J, with 15 bases between. Germline CDR1 and CDR2: DFQATT and SNEGSKA (reference sequence). The CDR3 here is CSVVPSGALHF. The CDR3, as DNA: TGCAGTGTGGTGCCTAGCGGGGCCCTCCACTTT.

The chain carries TRBV14 and TRBJ1-6; D remains ambiguous. CDR3 size: 15 residues. Looked up from germline, CDR1 is SGHDN and CDR2 is FVKESK. V lost 1 base to trimming and J lost 9 bases, with 13 bases between them. CDR3 sequence (DNA): TGTGCCAGCAGCCAAGGTGCAGCGGATCGTTCACCCCTCCACTTT. This sequence encodes CASSQGAADRSPLHF.

J is TRBJ2-1 and V is TRBV9; 7 nucleotides match TRBD1. The CDR3 runs to 19 residues. V shed 3 bases, J shed 4 bases, and the junction held 19 bases outside the gene matches. From germline, CDR1 is SGDLS and CDR2 YYNGEE. The CDR3 is CASSDRQGAGVRDYNEQFF. The DNA of the CDR3 is TGTGCCAGCAGCGACCGACAGGGTGCGGGCGTGCGAGATTACAATGAGCAGTTCTTC. The full variable domain, in which reference TRBV9 and TRBJ2-1 provide the parts outside the CDR3, is DSGVTQTPKHLITATGQRVTLRCSPRSGDLSVYWYQQSLDQGLQFLIQYYNGEERAKGNILERFSAQQFPDLHSELNLSSLELGDSALYFCASSDRQGAGVRDYNEQFFGPGTRLTVL.

This chain joins TRBV6-1 and TRBJ2-2; D remains ambiguous. In germline, CDR1 is MNHNS, CDR2 SASEGT. V was clipped by 2 bases and J by 7 bases, with 14 bases between them. This CDR3 is built from 15 residues. The CDR3 sequence is CASSENWLVGGELFF. DNA of the CDR3: TGTGCCAGCAGTGAAAATTGGCTAGTAGGCGGGGAGCTGTTTTTT.

The chain is built from TRBV28 and TRBJ1-3, with a tentative D call TRBD1 (6 bases). Germline assignment: CDR1 MDHEN and CDR2 SYDVKM. Between the trimmed V and J ends, which lost 6 bases and 4 bases, there was a span of 10 bases. The CDR3 sequence is 13 residues long. CDR3 in amino acids: CASSWGRGNTIYF. CDR3 coding DNA: TGTGCCAGCAGCTGGGGGCGAGGAAACACCATATATTTT.

The chain uses TRBV2 and TRBJ1-5; D perhaps matches TRBD1 (5 bases). The germline gives CDR1 SNHLY, CDR2 FYNNEI. The length of the CDR3 is 14 residues. V lost 6 bases and J lost 6, with 15 bases in between. CDR3 sequence (DNA): TGTGCCAGCAGCGGGCAGGGAGGGGTTCAGCCCCAGCATTTT. Its protein is CASSGQGGVQPQHF.

The chain carries TRBV9 and TRBJ1-2, with D maybe TRBD1 (5 bases). This CDR3 has 15 residues. Trimming removed 3 bases from V and 3 bases from J, with 15 bases in between. CDR1 SGDLS and CDR2 YYNGEE come from the germline V gene. The CDR3 coding sequence is TGTGCCAGCAGCGCATCCGTCCCGACAGACTATGGCTACACCTTC. This translates into CASSASVPTDYGYTF.

The chain carries TRBV9 and TRBJ2-1; D remains unclear. The CDR3 length is 14 residues. V was clipped by 4 bases and J by 4 bases, with 12 bases between them. CDR1 SGDLS and CDR2 YYNGEE come from the germline V gene. Written as DNA, the CDR3 is TGTGCCAGCAGCCCCACCCCCACTTACAATGAGCAGTTCTTC. Protein: CASSPTPTYNEQFF.

This clone was observed a handful of times. CDR3 sequence: CASSLIISGANVLTF. CDR3 nucleotides: TGTGCCAGCAGCTTGATTATCTCTGGGGCCAACGTCCTGACTTTC. This chain links TRBV5-4 with TRBJ2-6; D call uncertain. There are 15 residues in the CDR3. CDR1 is SGHNT, CDR2 YYREEE, per germline (reference sequence). Trimming cost V 1 base and J 0 bases, with 5 bases left between them.

The CDR3 is CASTSLQGIQHF. DNA for the CDR3: TGTGCCAGCACATCCCTACAGGGTATCCAGCATTTT. V and J are TRBV12-3 or TRBV12-4 and TRBJ1-5, with D possibly being TRBD1 (6 bases). V was pared by 7 bases and J by 12 bases, with 16 bases between. CDR3 length: 12 residues.

In the case of this clone: Other DNA variants within this sample encode the same CDR3. V usage is TRBV6-5 and J usage is TRBJ1-5; D remains unclear. Germline V gives CDR1 MNHEY, CDR2 SVGAGI. The CDR3 spans 13 residues. V was pared by 2 bases and J by 2 bases, with 4 bases between. The CDR3 DNA sequence: TGTGCCAGCAGTTACCGGGGCAATCAGCCCCAGCATTTT. It yields the protein CASSYRGNQPQHF.

The chain has TRBV4-2 and TRBJ2-1, with 9 nucleotides matching TRBD2. The CDR3 has 16 amino acids. The germline V gene has CDR1 LGHNA and CDR2 YNFKEQ. V dropped 0 bases and J dropped 4; count of bases not matched to a gene: 4. CDR3 amino acids: CASSQEWLAGYNEQFF. The CDR3 nucleotides read TGTGCCAGCAGCCAAGAGTGGCTAGCGGGGTACAATGAGCAGTTCTTC.

The gene calls are TRBV28 and TRBJ2-7; TRBD2 might be the D (6 bases). Trimming shortened V by 5 bases and J by 7 bases, and 15 bases separated the two germline ends. CDR1 is MDHEN and CDR2 is SYDVKM in the germline V gene. The CDR3 loop spans 13 amino acids. The CDR3 bases are TGTGCCAGCAGTCCGGTGGCGCGGGGAGAGCAGTACTTC. It translates to CASSPVARGEQYF. The whole variable domain, filled in from reference TRBV28 and TRBJ2-7, reads DVKVTQSSRYLVKRTGEKVFLECVQDMDHENMFWYRQDPGLGLRLIYFSYDVKMKEKGDIPEGYSVSREKKERFSLILESASTNQTSMYLCASSPVARGEQYFGPGTRLTVT.

This chain connects TRBV19 to TRBJ2-7; TRBD2 might be the D (6 bases). Germline lookup yields CDR1 LNHDA and CDR2 SQIVND (reference sequence). V was pared by 3 bases and J by 1 base, with 13 bases between. The CDR3 is 15 amino acids. The CDR3 spells CASSIFGGISYEQYF. For the CDR3, the DNA is TGTGCCAGTAGTATTTTTGGAGGGATATCCTACGAGCAGTACTTC.

In this sample, this clone turned up once. The chain joins TRBV7-9 to TRBJ1-1, with D perhaps TRBD1 (6 bases). CDR1 and CDR2 from the germline V gene are SEHNR and FQNEAQ (reference sequence). V was clipped by 5 bases and J by 5 bases, with 12 bases between them. This CDR3 has 13 amino acids. The chain's CDR3 is CASSPPQGTEAFF. The CDR3, as DNA: TGTGCCAGCAGCCCTCCCCAGGGGACTGAAGCTTTCTTT.

J is TRBJ1-5 and V is TRBV12-3 or TRBV12-4; 7 bases map to TRBD1. The CDR3 length is 13 residues. Trimming cost V 10 bases and J 1 base; bases outside gene matches: 4. CDR3 amino acids: CATSRGSNQPQHF. The CDR3 nucleotides are TGTGCCACGAGCAGGGGGAGCAATCAGCCCCAGCATTTT.

The genes are TRBV18 and TRBJ1-1; 7 positions agree with TRBD1. Germline CDR1 reads KGHSH; CDR2 reads LQKENI. CDR3 length: 14 amino acids. V trimming: 8 bases; J trimming: 3 bases; junction bases outside the gene matches: 9. DNA of the CDR3: TGTGCCAGCCGCACCGGGACAGCCGACACTGAAGCTTTCTTT. Its protein is CASRTGTADTEAFF.